The rows below give T cell receptor beta chains drawn from one sample of a study of blood T cell repertoires in COVID-19. Repertoires were generated with immunoSEQ multiplex PCR, while TCRdb's copy carries only in-frame clones and drops some. Among about 60,000 clones listed, 75% to 90% were seen once. Sequencing was done on a sample of peripheral blood. The receptor source for this set is a human donor with acute or convalescent COVID-19. The donor label of this sample is uncertain. CDR3s include the opening cysteine and the closing phenylalanine or tryptophan. D genes are given only for firm matches. The size of a clone is reported for some rows only, either as once, few or many, or as a class for expanded clones.

TRBJ2-3,TRBV19,-,-,CASSIGGHAQYF,TGTGCCAGTAGTATAGGTGGGCACGCGCAGTATTTT
TRBJ2-6,TRBV9,-,-,CASSPRSGANVLTF,TGTGCCAGCAGTCCTCGGTCTGGGGCCAACGTCCTGACTTTC
TRBJ2-7,TRBV27,TRBD2,-,CASSLSPPGLVYEQYF,TGTGCCAGCAGCTTATCCCCTCCGGGACTAGTCTACGAGCAGTACTTC
TRBJ2-2,TRBV6-5,-,-,CASSSRGLNTGELFF,TGTGCCAGCAGTTCGAGGGGACTGAACACCGGGGAGCTGTTTTTT
TRBJ1-5,TRBV28,-,-,CASRAAGMNQPQHF,TGTGCCAGCAGGGCCGCAGGAATGAATCAGCCCCAGCATTTT
TRBJ1-6,TRBV3-1/TRBV3-2,-,few,CASSRLQGSNSPLHF,TGTGCCAGCAGCAGATTACAGGGTAGTAATTCACCCCTCCACTTT
TRBJ1-3,TRBV21-1,-,-,CASSGGISGNTIYF,TGTGCCAGCAGTGGGGGGATCTCTGGAAACACCATATATTTT
TRBJ1-5,TRBV2,TRBD1,-,CASSEAPRTGGQPQHF,TGTGCCAGCAGTGAAGCCCCTAGGACAGGGGGGCAGCCCCAGCATTTT
TRBJ2-5,TRBV6-5,TRBD2,once,CASSPPLGGGYF,TGTGCCAGCAGCCCCCCACTGGGCGGGGGGTACTTC
TRBJ1-1,TRBV10-3,-,-,CAISAGQSNTEAFF,TGTGCCATCAGTGCGGGACAATCGAACACTGAAGCTTTCTTT
TRBJ2-5,TRBV11-3,TRBD2,-,CASSLGASGIEETQYF,TGTGCCAGCAGCTTAGGGGCTAGCGGGATAGAGGAGACCCAGTACTTC
TRBJ2-2,TRBV6-6,-,-,CASSYKGPYDTGELFF,TGTGCCAGCAGTTACAAGGGGCCGTATGACACCGGGGAGCTGTTTTTT
TRBJ2-3,TRBV27,TRBD2,-,CASSPRTSADTQYF,TGTGCCAGCAGTCCTAGGACTAGCGCAGATACGCAGTATTTT
TRBJ2-1,TRBV7-3,TRBD2,-,CASSPTSGSDNEQFF,TGTGCCAGCAGCCCGACTAGCGGCTCGGACAATGAGCAGTTCTTC
TRBJ2-7,TRBV7-9,TRBD2,-,CASAQAGGGEQYF,TGTGCCAGCGCCCAGGCGGGAGGAGGCGAGCAGTACTTC
TRBJ2-3,TRBV28,-,-,CASSKQTNTDTQYF,TGTGCCAGCAGCAAACAGACCAACACAGATACGCAGTATTTT
TRBJ2-5,TRBV6-6,-,-,CASSSGGETQYF,TGTGCCAGCAGTTCCGGTGGAGAGACCCAGTACTTC
TRBJ2-2,TRBV3-1/TRBV3-2,TRBD1,-,CASSQRQGGMFF,TGTGCCAGCAGCCAGCGACAGGGGGGTATGTTTTTT
TRBJ2-7,TRBV15,TRBD2,-,CATSRESGMGPEQYF,TGTGCCACCAGCAGAGAAAGCGGGATGGGTCCCGAGCAGTACTTC
TRBJ2-5,TRBV28,-,-,CASSQRDTRETQYF,TGTGCCAGCAGTCAACGGGACACGAGGGAGACCCAGTACTTC
TRBJ1-2,TRBV19,-,-,CASSPRDSYGYTF,TGTGCCAGTAGTCCCCGAGACAGTTATGGCTACACCTTC
TRBJ1-4,TRBV7-2,-,-,CASSPGVVNEKLFF,TGTGCCAGCAGCCCAGGGGTCGTTAATGAAAAACTGTTTTTT
TRBJ1-5,TRBV7-9,-,-,CASSSSAYRDSNQPQHF,TGTGCCAGCAGCTCGAGCGCGTACAGGGATAGCAATCAGCCCCAGCATTTT
TRBJ2-3,TRBV28,TRBD2,-,CASSLRRVAGNTDTQYF,TGTGCCAGCAGTTTACGCCGGGTAGCGGGGAACACAGATACGCAGTATTTT
TRBJ2-2,TRBV7-6,TRBD1,-,CASSRDRGNTGELFF,TGTGCCAGCAGCCGGGACAGGGGTAACACCGGGGAGCTGTTTTTT
TRBJ2-7,TRBV3-1/TRBV3-2,TRBD2,-,CASSLPGGSYEQYF,TGTGCCAGCAGCCTCCCCGGGGGGTCCTACGAGCAGTACTTC
TRBJ1-2,TRBV30,-,-,CAWSPPTGGYTF,TGTGCCTGGAGTCCACCCACAGGGGGCTACACCTTC
TRBJ2-1,TRBV5-5,TRBD2,-,CASSAGTSGGLNYNEQFF,TGTGCCAGCAGCGCCGGGACTAGCGGGGGGTTGAACTACAATGAGCAGTTCTTC
TRBJ1-1,TRBV5-6,-,-,CASSLGATEAFF,TGTGCCAGCAGCTTGGGAGCAACTGAAGCTTTCTTT
TRBJ2-3,TRBV5-4,-,-,CASSLARAGVGDTQYF,TGTGCCAGCAGCTTGGCCAGGGCAGGGGTTGGAGATACGCAGTATTTT
TRBJ2-7,TRBV28,-,-,CASRTHSEQYF,TGTGCCAGCAGAACCCACTCGGAGCAGTACTTC
TRBJ2-5,TRBV2,-,-,CASSVQAVQETQYF,TGTGCCAGCAGTGTCCAGGCCGTCCAAGAGACCCAGTACTTC
TRBJ1-1,TRBV19,TRBD1,-,CASSLRAGQGSTEAFF,TGTGCCAGTAGCCTAAGGGCAGGACAGGGATCCACTGAAGCTTTCTTT
TRBJ2-1,TRBV9,TRBD2,-,CASSPIAGGVDEQFF,TGTGCCAGCAGCCCTATAGCGGGAGGAGTAGATGAGCAGTTCTTC
TRBJ2-2,TRBV24-1,TRBD1,once,CATSDPTGSSTGELFF,TGTGCCACCAGTGATCCGACAGGGTCGAGCACCGGGGAGCTGTTTTTT
TRBJ2-7,TRBV5-1,TRBD1,-,CASSPGQGIAYEQYF,TGCGCCAGCAGCCCAGGACAGGGAATAGCCTACGAGCAGTACTTC
TRBJ2-1,TRBV11-2,-,-,CASSFGSYNEQFF,TGTGCCAGCAGCTTCGGCTCCTACAATGAGCAGTTCTTC